A selection of T cell receptor beta chains follows, all from one sample in a study of cytomegalovirus exposure and HLA in healthy donors. Data came from immunoSEQ multiplex PCR; TCRdb stores just in-frame clones and leaves some out. This sample carries over 75,000 clones, 75% to 85% of them seen once, and the ten largest clones take about 3.5%. Material for sequencing was PBMCs. The receptors stem from a male donor in good health and CMV-seropositive. Both conserved end residues are part of each CDR3. Fields, in order: CDR3 protein, V gene, J gene, D gene, clone size. D genes are given only for firm matches. Clone size, where shown, is once, few, many, or a class for clones that have expanded.

CDR3: CASSVHRAQVGAEQYF; V: TRBV19; J: TRBJ2-7; D: .; size: .
CDR3: CASSPRQGFLEQYF; V: TRBV4-1; J: TRBJ2-7; D: TRBD1; size: .
CDR3: CAWSSGFGEKLFF; V: TRBV30; J: TRBJ1-4; D: .; size: .
CDR3: CASSLVPGQGPNIQYF; V: TRBV7-8; J: TRBJ2-4; D: TRBD1; size: .
CDR3: CASSEVGGASQPQHF; V: TRBV6-1; J: TRBJ1-5; D: TRBD1; size: few
CDR3: CAWTPGGLNQPQHF; V: TRBV30; J: TRBJ1-5; D: TRBD1; size: few
CDR3: CASSPGQAEQYF; V: TRBV6-5; J: TRBJ2-7; D: TRBD1; size: .
CDR3: CASSLLGGGNTEAFF; V: TRBV7-2; J: TRBJ1-1; D: .; size: .
CDR3: CSAARSAGVNQPQHF; V: TRBV29-1; J: TRBJ1-5; D: .; size: .
CDR3: CASSLSGSTGGLYGYTF; V: TRBV7-2; J: TRBJ1-2; D: TRBD1; size: .
CDR3: CASSPELASNEQFF; V: TRBV5-1; J: TRBJ2-1; D: .; size: .
CDR3: CASRSSQGSTTEAFF; V: TRBV6-1; J: TRBJ1-1; D: TRBD1; size: .
CDR3: CASSDPGNTEAFF; V: TRBV6-1; J: TRBJ1-1; D: .; size: .
CDR3: CASSQSVNTEAFF; V: TRBV4-2; J: TRBJ1-1; D: .; size: .
CDR3: CASSPNIGGDYGYTF; V: TRBV18; J: TRBJ1-2; D: .; size: .
CDR3: CASSLADRTGNTIYF; V: TRBV5-4; J: TRBJ1-3; D: .; size: .
CDR3: CASSFRQGATNEKLFF; V: TRBV5-1; J: TRBJ1-4; D: TRBD1; size: once
CDR3: CASSLGGGGAFNEQFF; V: TRBV7-9; J: TRBJ2-1; D: TRBD2; size: .
CDR3: CASSSYRGPSWETQYF; V: TRBV11-2; J: TRBJ2-5; D: TRBD1; size: .
CDR3: CAWSSSGWADTQYF; V: TRBV30; J: TRBJ2-3; D: .; size: once
CDR3: CASSSGGGTGSFYEQYF; V: TRBV5-4; J: TRBJ2-7; D: TRBD1; size: .
CDR3: CASSVYSGKHGNTEAFF; V: TRBV19; J: TRBJ1-1; D: .; size: .
CDR3: CASSSGQFPRSGANVLTF; V: TRBV7-2; J: TRBJ2-6; D: .; size: .
CDR3: CAWSPGTGRGNTIYF; V: TRBV30; J: TRBJ1-3; D: TRBD1; size: .
CDR3: CSVREQTSGNTIYF; V: TRBV29-1; J: TRBJ1-3; D: .; size: .
CDR3: CASSSQGGAGQPQHF; V: TRBV7-6; J: TRBJ1-5; D: TRBD1; size: .
CDR3: CASSLAVAGGAETQYF; V: TRBV7-2; J: TRBJ2-5; D: TRBD1; size: .
CDR3: CASPGNGYTF; V: TRBV30; J: TRBJ1-2; D: .; size: .
CDR3: CASSLLFYSGTESNQPQHF; V: TRBV4-1; J: TRBJ1-5; D: TRBD1; size: .
CDR3: CAWSVGRGRETQYF; V: TRBV30; J: TRBJ2-5; D: .; size: .
CDR3: CASSPGQGGGANVLTF; V: TRBV5-1; J: TRBJ2-6; D: TRBD1; size: .
CDR3: CASSVGQRGGGEQFF; V: TRBV9; J: TRBJ2-1; D: TRBD2; size: once
CDR3: CAWSVGGGNQPQHF; V: TRBV30; J: TRBJ1-5; D: .; size: few
CDR3: CASSLITSPGELFF; V: TRBV7-2; J: TRBJ2-2; D: .; size: few
CDR3: CASSSPGIPYGYTF; V: TRBV11-1; J: TRBJ1-2; D: .; size: .
CDR3: CASSRRTDGEQFF; V: TRBV7-2; J: TRBJ2-1; D: .; size: .
CDR3: CAWSVLGTGRTEAFF; V: TRBV30; J: TRBJ1-1; D: TRBD1; size: few
CDR3: CASSIPTGGGYEQYF; V: TRBV5-1; J: TRBJ2-7; D: TRBD1; size: .
CDR3: CASSHRRGSDGTEAFF; V: TRBV4-1; J: TRBJ1-1; D: .; size: few
CDR3: CASYLRTGANYGYTF; V: TRBV6-1; J: TRBJ1-2; D: TRBD1; size: .
CDR3: CASSLVIGTEQFF; V: TRBV5-6; J: TRBJ2-1; D: .; size: few
CDR3: CASSYSGAQPQHF; V: TRBV6-5; J: TRBJ1-5; D: .; size: few
CDR3: CASSVETGRNTEAFF; V: TRBV9; J: TRBJ1-1; D: TRBD1; size: .
CDR3: CASSYKGDEQYF; V: TRBV6-5; J: TRBJ2-7; D: .; size: .
CDR3: CATSRDGVNQPQHF; V: TRBV15; J: TRBJ1-5; D: .; size: .
CDR3: CASSLTGVNTEAFF; V: TRBV7-9; J: TRBJ1-1; D: TRBD1; size: .